Included here is one TCR beta chain sequence, with context. Its antigen is unidentified. The record originates from a study of blood T cells in healthy people across ages. Across the study: Template switching retrieved approximately one barcoded beta molecule for each two T cells. Study-wide results and caveats: Per million T cells, TCR beta diversity dropped roughly linearly as age increased.

Through a sample-barcoded 5' primer and a J-beta primer mix, a second PCR was run for roughly 6 to 11 cycles. A template-switch adaptor with 12 random nucleotides tagged each cDNA molecule. TCRdb passed the 5' RACE reads through MiXCR, listing each CDR3 protein once. The top ten hold 25% to 30% of the sample, which has some 780,000 distinct CDR3 sequences, 45% to 70% seen once. The donors, all healthy, were Caucasians living in Russia, aged about 6 to 90. Germline V lookup: CDR1 MRHNA, CDR2 SNTAGT. Trimming pared 0 bases from V and 10 bases from J, leaving 10 bases between. CDR3 length equals 13 residues.

The chain joins TRBV6-4 to TRBJ2-1; D tentatively reads TRBD1 or TRBD2 (5 bases each). Sequencing input: blood. The receptor comes from a middle-aged man in good health. CDR3 sequence reads: CASSDSIGDEQFF. The CDR3 DNA sequence: TGTGCCAGCAGTGACTCGATCGGGGACGAGCAGTTCTTC.